The 21 T cell receptor beta chains given below trace back to one sample, sequenced in a study of shared clonotypes between healthy human individuals (dated by TCRdb to the early 2020s). CD8 naive samples were obtained by positive selection for CCR7 among CD45RO-negative cells, yielding a CD45RA+CCR7+ population from which TemRA cells were excluded. Library prep was done by the immunoSEQ multiplex PCR assay. TCRdb stores this immuneACCESS table with in-frame sequences only. Part of the clones is absent; in the studies checked, under half of the shortfall reflects unresolved V genes, and no reason is known for the rest. Present in this sample are some 2.1 million clones, 80% to 95% of which were seen just once. In total, the top ten clones hold around 1.8% of the sample. The sequencing input was naive CD8+ T cells from PBMCs. Per the publication, the cell subset or site label means: CD45RA+CCR7+. The receptor set was obtained from a young man in good health. Some clones in this sample may be carry-over from other donors' samples.

This chain uses TRBV15 with TRBJ2-1; 12 nucleotides agree with TRBD2. The CDR3 runs to 17 residues. Trimming cost V 4 bases and J 4 bases; bases outside gene matches: 8. The germline gives CDR1 LNHNV, CDR2 YYDKDF (reference sequence). The CDR3 sequence: CATSTDLLAGGYNEQFF. For the CDR3, the DNA is TGTGCCACCAGCACCGACCTCCTAGCGGGAGGGTACAATGAGCAGTTCTTC.

This chain uses TRBV7-9 with TRBJ1-1; the match to TRBD1 covers 8 bases. Germline CDR1 is SEHNR and CDR2 is FQNEAQ (reference sequence). V lost 4 bases and J lost 1; bases outside the gene matches: 11. This CDR3 is 17 amino acids long. In DNA, the CDR3 is TGTGCCAGCAGCTCAATGGACAGGGTCTTGTGGAACACTGAAGCTTTCTTT. It encodes CASSSMDRVLWNTEAFF. Full variable domain (missing parts from reference TRBV7-9 and TRBJ1-1): DTGVSQNPRHKITKRGQNVTFRCDPISEHNRLYWYRQTLGQGPEFLTYFQNEAQLEKSRLLSDRFSAERPKGSFSTLEIQRTEQGDSAMYLCASSSMDRVLWNTEAFFGQGTRLTVV.

The chain employs TRBV10-3 and TRBJ1-5; no reliable D call. CDR3 size: 14 residues. The V end lost 11 bases, the J end lost 6 bases, and 20 bases lay between the germline ends. In germline, CDR1 is ENHRY, CDR2 SYGVKD. CDR3 region: CAPPEDGFGQPQHF. DNA of the CDR3: TGTGCCCCCCCGGAGGACGGATTCGGTCAGCCCCAGCATTTT.

V gene TRBV6-5 combines with J gene TRBJ2-7, with D perhaps given as TRBD1 or TRBD2 (6 bases each). The CDR3 is made up of 16 amino acids. CDR1 and CDR2 from the germline V gene are MNHEY and SVGAGI. V lost 2 bases to trimming and J lost 1 base, with 15 bases between them. CDR3 in amino acids: CASSYGRLGGSYEQYF. Here the CDR3 DNA reads TGTGCCAGCAGTTACGGGCGACTAGGGGGTTCCTACGAGCAGTACTTC.

This clone was seen just once. The chain combines TRBV9 with TRBJ2-7; 9 bases are a match to TRBD2. The CDR3 runs to 15 residues. Germline V gene sequence: CDR1 SGDLS, CDR2 YYNGEE. The ends lost 2 bases at V and 1 base at J; junction bases unmatched: 4. DNA of the CDR3: TGTGCCAGCAGCGTTTTGGCGGGAGGGTCCTACGAGCAGTACTTC. Translated: CASSVLAGGSYEQYF. The variable domain in full, completed from reference TRBV9 and TRBJ2-7, reads DSGVTQTPKHLITATGQRVTLRCSPRSGDLSVYWYQQSLDQGLQFLIQYYNGEERAKGNILERFSAQQFPDLHSELNLSSLELGDSALYFCASSVLAGGSYEQYFGPGTRLTVT.

The chain links TRBV18 to TRBJ1-2; no clear D. The CDR3 sequence is 13 residues long. Trimming pared 8 bases from V and 4 bases from J, leaving 14 bases between. Per germline, CDR1 KGHSH and CDR2 LQKENI. In DNA form, the CDR3 reads TGTGCCAGCACAGATGGCAGGAGCTATGGCTACACCTTC. Amino acid sequence: CASTDGRSYGYTF.

V is TRBV28 and J is TRBJ2-4; no firm D call. The V gene lost 6 bases and the J gene lost 5 bases, with 14 bases spanning the gap. Germline lookup yields CDR1 MDHEN and CDR2 SYDVKM. The CDR3 loop spans 14 amino acids. CDR3 nucleotide sequence: TGTGCCAGCAGCGCTAGGCCTGGGGAAAACATTCAGTACTTC. Protein product: CASSARPGENIQYF.

This chain links TRBV28 with TRBJ2-5; 11 nucleotides line up with TRBD2. After removal of 7 bases from V and 5 bases from J, the junction contained 9 bases not matched to a gene. This CDR3 spans 15 amino acids. Germline lookup yields CDR1 MDHEN and CDR2 SYDVKM. The CDR3 loop is CASNELAGEVETQYF. DNA for the CDR3: TGTGCCAGCAACGAACTAGCGGGAGAGGTGGAGACCCAGTACTTC.

This chain joins TRBV28 and TRBJ2-2; TRBD1 might be the D (5 bases). V was cut by 3 bases and J by 9 bases, with 11 bases left in between. The CDR3 is 13 residues long. The germline gives CDR1 MDHEN, CDR2 SYDVKM. The CDR3 bases are TGTGCCAGCAGTTTCCCGACAGCCCGGGAGCTGTTTTTT. Its protein product is CASSFPTARELFF.

The chain uses TRBV18 and TRBJ2-4; D remains ambiguous. This CDR3 is 16 amino acids long. Germline V gives CDR1 KGHSH, CDR2 LQKENI. V was clipped by 3 bases and J by 0 bases, with 12 bases between them. The DNA for the CDR3 is TGTGCCAGCTCACCCGCGGTGGCCCTAGCCAAAAACATTCAGTACTTC. Protein product: CASSPAVALAKNIQYF.

This chain joins TRBV18 and TRBJ1-1, with 7 bases aligning to TRBD1. This CDR3 comprises 19 residues. Per germline, CDR1 KGHSH and CDR2 LQKENI. V was pared by 4 bases and J by 0 bases, with 17 bases of the junction left unmatched. The CDR3 sequence: CASSLQGSFISLMNTEAFF. The CDR3 nucleotides read TGTGCCAGCTCACTACAGGGGTCCTTTATATCCTTGATGAACACTGAAGCTTTCTTT.

The chain joins TRBV28 to TRBJ1-2; D remains ambiguous. The CDR3 spans 16 residues. Per germline, CDR1 MDHEN and CDR2 SYDVKM. Trimming left V 3 bases short and J 5 bases short, with 19 bases between. CDR3 protein: CASSFPPNRAGYGYTF. In DNA, the CDR3 is TGTGCCAGCAGTTTTCCGCCTAATCGGGCGGGATATGGCTACACCTTC.

A remark on this clone: Other DNA sequences in this specimen translate into the identical CDR3. This rearrangement joins TRBV7-9 to TRBJ2-7; a possible D gene is TRBD1 (5 bases). V was pared by 5 bases and J by 2 bases, with 7 bases between. There are 12 residues in the CDR3. Germline V gives CDR1 SEHNR, CDR2 FQNEAQ (reference sequence). DNA for the CDR3: TGTGCCAGCAGCCAGGGAACCTACGAGCAGTACTTC. It is translated as CASSQGTYEQYF.

This chain uses TRBV12-5 with TRBJ2-2; D ambiguous. The length of the CDR3 is 11 residues. The V end was cut by 6 bases, the J end by 7 bases, with 6 bases between. The germline gives CDR1 LGHNT, CDR2 FRNRAP. The CDR3 coding sequence is TGTGCTAGTGGGGCTGGCGGGGAGCTGTTTTTT. This sequence encodes CASGAGGELFF.

V and J are TRBV25-1 and TRBJ1-2; D unresolved. This CDR3 comprises 14 residues. Trimming cost V 0 bases and J 8 bases, with 13 bases left between them. Germline values: CDR1 MGHDK, CDR2 SYGVNS. The CDR3 is CASSEYWQAAGYTF. CDR3 DNA sequence: TGTGCCAGCAGTGAATATTGGCAGGCTGCGGGCTACACCTTC.

The gene calls are TRBV10-2 and TRBJ1-1, with D perhaps TRBD1 (6 bases). The germline V gene has CDR1 WSHSY and CDR2 SAAADI. This CDR3 comprises 13 residues. Trimming took 8 bases from V and 4 from J, leaving 14 bases between them. This CDR3 is CASSEGEVTEAFF. For the CDR3, the DNA is TGCGCCAGCTCCGAGGGGGAGGTCACTGAAGCTTTCTTT.

The chain combines TRBV6-5 with TRBJ2-7, with TRBD1 matching 8 bases. V lost 4 bases and J lost 7; bases outside the gene matches: 9. This CDR3 spans 14 amino acids. Germline-derived CDR1 and CDR2 are MNHEY and SVGAGI. The CDR3 nucleotides read TGTGCCAGCAGTTTACGGGACAGGCGGGATGAGCAGTACTTC. It encodes CASSLRDRRDEQYF.

The V gene is TRBV30, the J gene TRBJ2-7, with TRBD1 matching over 7 bases. V shed 4 bases and J 2 bases; nucleotides not matched to a gene: 8. The CDR3 is made up of 14 amino acids. Germline CDR1 GTSNPN, CDR2 SVGIG (reference sequence). The CDR3, as DNA: TGTGCCTGGACTTGGGACAGTCGACCCTACGAGCAGTACTTC. As protein: CAWTWDSRPYEQYF.

The rearrangement links TRBV4-3 to TRBJ2-7; 8 nucleotides agree with TRBD2. The V segment lost 1 base and the J segment 4 bases; nucleotides outside the gene matches: 9. CDR1 and CDR2 from the germline V gene are LGHNA and YSLEER. The CDR3 length is 16 residues. CDR3 region: CASSQGGAGERYEQYF. Written as DNA, the CDR3 is TGCGCCAGCAGCCAAGGGGGAGCGGGAGAAAGATACGAGCAGTACTTC.

This rearrangement joins TRBV19 to TRBJ2-7, with TRBD2 matching over 9 bases. CDR1 is LNHDA and CDR2 is SQIVND in the germline V gene (reference sequence). The trim removed 5 bases at V and 6 bases at J, leaving 5 bases unmatched. The CDR3 spans 13 residues. CDR3 loop: CASSLGTSSEQYF. CDR3 coding DNA: TGTGCCAGTAGTCTCGGGACTAGCTCCGAGCAGTACTTC.

The gene calls are TRBV29-1 and TRBJ2-7; TRBD1 is a possible D gene (5 bases). Germline V gene lookup returns CDR1 SQVTM and CDR2 ANQGSEA. This CDR3 contains 15 residues. V was trimmed by 0 bases and J by 3 bases, leaving 15 bases between them. This CDR3 is CSVEDEGAESYEQYF. CDR3 DNA sequence: TGCAGCGTTGAAGATGAAGGGGCGGAGAGCTACGAGCAGTACTTC.